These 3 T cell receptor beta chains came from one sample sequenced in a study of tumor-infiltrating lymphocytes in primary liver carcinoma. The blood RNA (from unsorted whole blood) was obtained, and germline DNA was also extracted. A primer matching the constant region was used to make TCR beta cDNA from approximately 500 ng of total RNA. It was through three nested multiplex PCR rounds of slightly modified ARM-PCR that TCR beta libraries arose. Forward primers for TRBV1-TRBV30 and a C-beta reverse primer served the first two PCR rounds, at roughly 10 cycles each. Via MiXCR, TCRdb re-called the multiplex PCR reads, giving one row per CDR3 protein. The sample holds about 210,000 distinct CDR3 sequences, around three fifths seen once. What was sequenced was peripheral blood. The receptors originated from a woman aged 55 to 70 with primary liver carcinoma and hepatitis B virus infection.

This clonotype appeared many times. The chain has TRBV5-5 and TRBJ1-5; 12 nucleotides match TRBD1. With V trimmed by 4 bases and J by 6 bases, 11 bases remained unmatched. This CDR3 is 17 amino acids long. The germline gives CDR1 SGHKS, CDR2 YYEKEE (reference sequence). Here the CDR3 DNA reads TGTGCCAGCAGCCCAACCGGGACAGGGGGCTTTTTTCAGCCCCAGCATTTT. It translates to CASSPTGTGGFFQPQHF.

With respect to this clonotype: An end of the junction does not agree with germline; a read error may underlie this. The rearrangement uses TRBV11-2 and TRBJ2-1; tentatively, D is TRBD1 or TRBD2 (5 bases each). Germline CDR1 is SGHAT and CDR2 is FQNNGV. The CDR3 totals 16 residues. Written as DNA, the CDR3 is TGTGCCAGCACCCCCCTTTTAGGAGTGGGAGACAGTGAGCAGATCTTC. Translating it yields CASTPLLGVGDSEQIF. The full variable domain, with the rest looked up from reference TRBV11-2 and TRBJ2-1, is EAGVAQSPRYKIIEKRQSVAFWCNPISGHATLYWYQQILGQGPKLLIQFQNNGVVDDSQLPKDRFSAERLKGVDSTLKIQPAKLEDSAVYLCASTPLLGVGDSEQIFGPGTRLTVL.

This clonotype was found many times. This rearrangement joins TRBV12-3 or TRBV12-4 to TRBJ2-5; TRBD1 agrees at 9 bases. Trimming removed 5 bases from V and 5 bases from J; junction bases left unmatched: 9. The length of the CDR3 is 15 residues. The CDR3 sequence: CASSPPQGARETQYF. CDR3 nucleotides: TGTGCCAGCAGTCCTCCACAGGGGGCCCGGGAGACCCAGTACTTC.